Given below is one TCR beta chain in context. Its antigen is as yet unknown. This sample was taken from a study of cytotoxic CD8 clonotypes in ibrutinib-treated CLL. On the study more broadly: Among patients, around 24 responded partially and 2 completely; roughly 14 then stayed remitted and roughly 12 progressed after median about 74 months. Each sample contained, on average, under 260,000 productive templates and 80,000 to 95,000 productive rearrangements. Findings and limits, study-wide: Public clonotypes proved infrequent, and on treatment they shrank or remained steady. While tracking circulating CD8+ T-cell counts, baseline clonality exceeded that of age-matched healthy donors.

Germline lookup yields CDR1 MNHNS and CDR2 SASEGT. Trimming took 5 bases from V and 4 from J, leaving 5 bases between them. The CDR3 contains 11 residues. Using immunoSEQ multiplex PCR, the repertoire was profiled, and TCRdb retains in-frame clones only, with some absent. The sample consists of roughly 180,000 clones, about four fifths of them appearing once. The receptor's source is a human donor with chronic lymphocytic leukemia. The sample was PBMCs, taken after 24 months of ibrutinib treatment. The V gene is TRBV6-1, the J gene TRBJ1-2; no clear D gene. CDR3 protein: CASSLVYGYTF. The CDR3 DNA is TGTGCCAGCAGTTTAGTCTATGGCTACACCTTC.